Shown below are 5 T cell receptor beta chains from a single sample sequenced in a study of human thymus T cells. Assay used: immunoSEQ multiplex PCR; TCRdb lists only in-frame clones, some missing. This table has 54,000 or so clones, around 94% appearing once. Material for sequencing was blood. These receptors were collected from a boy in the first two years of life with a congenital heart defect but otherwise immunologically healthy.

V is TRBV7-9 and J is TRBJ2-1, with TRBD2 identical over 9 bases. The CDR3 consists of 18 residues. Germline V CDR1 and CDR2: SEHNR, FQNEAQ (reference sequence). The V and J ends lost 2 bases and 8 bases, in that order; junction bases with no gene match: 16. The CDR3 loop reads CASSLNGWTSAAGDEQFF. CDR3 bases: TGTGCCAGCAGCTTAAATGGGTGGACTAGCGCTGCAGGCGATGAGCAGTTCTTC.

The chain couples TRBV6-1 to TRBJ2-3; 9 bases are a match to TRBD1. CDR1 and CDR2 from the germline V gene are MNHNS and SASEGT. V was clipped by 6 bases and J by 6 bases; unmatched bases: 10. This CDR3 has 15 residues. As DNA, the CDR3 is TGTGCCAGCAGAAGGAGGACAGGGGCATGGGATACGCAGTATTTT. This translates into CASRRRTGAWDTQYF.

This chain joins TRBV4-2 and TRBJ1-3; D is perhaps TRBD1 (5 bases). The CDR3 loop spans 17 amino acids. Trimming took 0 bases from V and 4 from J, leaving 16 bases between them. From germline, CDR1 is LGHNA and CDR2 YNFKEQ. The CDR3 DNA reads as TGTGCCAGCAGCCAAGATGGGACCCCAAGGACAGGAAACACCATATATTTT. Translating gives CASSQDGTPRTGNTIYF.

This clone was detected a few times. V and J are TRBV7-9 and TRBJ2-1; D is uncertain. CDR3 length: 12 residues. Germline assignment: CDR1 SEHNR and CDR2 FQNEAQ (reference sequence). Trimming pared 4 bases from V and 2 bases from J, leaving 3 bases between. CDR3 loop: CASSSTYNEQFF. For the CDR3, the DNA is TGTGCCAGCAGCTCGACCTACAATGAGCAGTTCTTC.

The CDR3 DNA sequence: TGTGCCAGCACTTCAGGCCAGCGGGGGGGAATTTACTTC. It codes for CASTSGQRGGIYF. The chain links TRBV25-1 to TRBJ2-5, with 10 bases lining up with TRBD2. Trimming at V came to 7 bases and at J to 14 bases, leaving 13 bases not matched to a gene. Germline assignment: CDR1 MGHDK and CDR2 SYGVNS. This CDR3 is 13 amino acids long. Supplemented by reference TRBV25-1 and TRBJ2-5, the full variable domain reads EADIYQTPRYLVIGTGKKITLECSQTMGHDKMYWYQQDPGMELHLIHYSYGVNSTEKGDLSSESTVSRIRTEHFPLTLESARPSHTSQYLCASTSGQRGGIYFGPGTRLLVL.